The TCR beta chain described here comes from a study of blood T cell repertoires in COVID-19. The CDR3 is made up of 13 amino acids. Germline V CDR1 and CDR2: MDHEN, SYDVKM. V was cut by 6 bases and J by 7 bases, with 13 bases left in between. Assay: immunoSEQ multiplex PCR; the TCRdb copy retains only in-frame clones and omits some. The sample shows 87,000 or so clones, about four fifths of them seen only once. What was sequenced was peripheral blood. The receptor's source is a woman in her 70s with acute or convalescent COVID-19. V gene TRBV28 combines with J gene TRBJ1-5; tentatively, D is TRBD1 (5 bases). DNA of the CDR3: TGTGCCAGCAGACCTTCAGGGAACCAGCCCCAGCATTTT. This sequence encodes CASRPSGNQPQHF.